One and the same sample provided the 29 T cell receptor beta chains below, sequenced in a study of blood T cell repertoires in COVID-19. TCRdb's table, derived via immunoSEQ multiplex PCR, lists solely in-frame clones and lacks some. This table has around 420,000 clones, 70% to 90% appearing once. Sequencing used PBMCs or T cells enriched from blood (not recorded which). These receptor sequences come from a woman between 40 and 55 years old with acute COVID-19.

This chain links TRBV6-1 with TRBJ2-1; D may be TRBD2 (6 bases). CDR1 and CDR2 (germline): MNHNS, SASEGT. CDR3 size: 17 residues. The germline V and J ends were trimmed by 1 base and 8 bases, with 21 bases remaining between them. In DNA, the CDR3 is TGTGCCAGCAGTGAAGGTATAGGGCAGGGAGGTGTGGATGAGCAGTTCTTC. Translated, it gives CASSEGIGQGGVDEQFF.

The chain is built from TRBV3-1 (or the pseudogene TRBV3-2) and TRBJ2-2; D gene ambiguous. The ends were cut back, 8 bases at V and 3 bases at J, with 7 bases in the middle. Per the germline V gene, CDR1 is LGHDT and CDR2 is YNNKEL (reference sequence). This CDR3 is built from 12 residues. The CDR3: CASGPYTGELFF. CDR3 nucleotides: TGTGCCAGCGGGCCCTACACCGGGGAGCTGTTTTTT.

This chain connects TRBV24-1 to TRBJ1-2; the match to TRBD1 covers 8 bases. CDR1 KGHDR and CDR2 SFDVKD come from the germline V gene. The CDR3 has 15 residues. J gave up 6 bases and V 3 bases, and 8 bases lay outside the gene matches. CDR3 sequence (DNA): TGTGCCACCAGTGATGAGGACAGGGAGTTTGATGGCTACACCTTC. This codes for CATSDEDREFDGYTF.

V and J are TRBV9 and TRBJ1-1; no definite D call. The germline V and J ends were trimmed by 0 bases and 4 bases, with 7 bases remaining between them. The CDR3 runs 13 residues. Germline lookup yields CDR1 SGDLS and CDR2 YYNGEE. The CDR3 region has the DNA TGTGCCAGCAGCGTAGCGGGGATCACTGAAGCTTTCTTT. It yields the protein CASSVAGITEAFF.

The chain joins TRBV5-5 to TRBJ1-1; 8 bases map to TRBD1. CDR3 length equals 13 residues. Germline V CDR1 and CDR2: SGHKS, YYEKEE (reference sequence). V dropped 3 bases and J dropped 5; count of bases not matched to a gene: 3. The DNA for the CDR3 is TGTGCCAGCAGCTGGACAGGGAGGACTGAAGCTTTCTTT. Translation gives CASSWTGRTEAFF.

This clone was counted a single time. The chain has TRBV10-2 and TRBJ1-3; D gene ambiguous. Trimming removed 5 bases at V and 4 bases at J, with 12 bases between. This CDR3 region has 14 residues. CDR1 is WSHSY, CDR2 SAAADI, per germline. CDR3 nucleotides: TGCGCCAGCAGTCCGTGGGCTCTGGGAAACACCATATATTTT. Protein: CASSPWALGNTIYF.

This chain connects TRBV12-5 to TRBJ1-1; 7 bases match TRBD1. This CDR3 comprises 13 residues. CDR1 LGHNT and CDR2 FRNRAP come from the germline V gene. V was clipped by 4 bases and J by 4 bases; unmatched bases: 3. The DNA for the CDR3 is TGTGCTAGTGGTTCGAGGACAGGCACTGAAGCTTTCTTT. This gives the protein CASGSRTGTEAFF.

This clone was picked up a small number of times. This chain links TRBV7-2 with TRBJ2-5, with 10 bases identical to TRBD1. With 3 bases clipped from V and 5 bases from J, the junction kept 3 bases outside the gene matches. Germline CDR1 SGHTA, CDR2 FQGNSA. The CDR3 runs to 14 residues. DNA of the CDR3: TGTGCCAGCAGCTTTGACAGGGGGCTGGAGACCCAGTACTTC. This translates into CASSFDRGLETQYF.

This rearrangement joins TRBV18 to TRBJ1-4; D is undetermined. Germline CDR1 KGHSH, CDR2 LQKENI. V was trimmed by 1 base and J by 6 bases, leaving 12 bases between them. The CDR3 is made up of 15 amino acids. The CDR3 sequence: CASSPLAGNDEKLFF. The CDR3 DNA reads as TGTGCCAGCTCACCACTGGCGGGGAATGATGAAAAACTGTTTTTT.

This clone showed up just once. This CDR3 reads CASSRSFRDTQAYEQYF. CDR3 DNA: TGCGCCAGCAGCCGAAGCTTCCGGGACACTCAAGCCTACGAGCAGTACTTC. The chain carries TRBV4-1 and TRBJ2-7; tentatively, D is TRBD1 (6 bases). The length of the CDR3 is 17 residues. The germline CDR1 and CDR2 sequences are MGHRA and YSYEKL. The germline V and J ends were trimmed by 4 bases and 2 bases, with 21 bases remaining between them.

The rearrangement uses TRBV24-1 and TRBJ2-5, with a weak D call TRBD2 (6 bases). The CDR3 totals 13 residues. Germline V CDR1 and CDR2: KGHDR, SFDVKD. Between the trimmed V and J ends, which lost 4 bases and 5 bases, there was a span of 10 bases. In DNA, the CDR3 is TGTGCCACCAGTGACGGAGGGAGGGAGACCCAGTACTTC. The encoded protein is CATSDGGRETQYF.

The chain uses TRBV18 and TRBJ1-2; D is perhaps TRBD1 (6 bases). CDR3 size: 13 residues. Trimming pared 3 bases from V and 8 bases from J, leaving 13 bases between. Germline CDR1 is KGHSH and CDR2 is LQKENI. The CDR3 region is CASSPEQGSGYTF. The CDR3 region has the DNA TGTGCCAGCTCACCGGAACAGGGTTCCGGCTACACCTTC.

The rearrangement uses TRBV7-9 and TRBJ2-5; TRBD2 matches at 11 bases. Per germline, CDR1 SEHNR and CDR2 FQNEAQ (reference sequence). Trimming at V came to 0 bases and at J to 1 base, leaving 7 bases not matched to a gene. The CDR3 has 18 residues. CDR3 DNA: TGTGCCAGCAGCTTAGCTGCGTTACTAGCGGGGGCCCAAGAGACCCAGTACTTC. Encoded protein: CASSLAALLAGAQETQYF. Complete variable domain (other parts from reference TRBV7-9 and TRBJ2-5): DTGVSQNPRHKITKRGQNVTFRCDPISEHNRLYWYRQTLGQGPEFLTYFQNEAQLEKSRLLSDRFSAERPKGSFSTLEIQRTEQGDSAMYLCASSLAALLAGAQETQYFGPGTRLLVL.

Comments on this clone: Other nucleotide sequences from this sample produce the same CDR3. The genes are TRBV11-3 and TRBJ2-2; possibly TRBD1 for D (5 bases). Germline CDR1 is SGHNT and CDR2 is YENEEA. The CDR3 has 12 residues. V lost 5 bases and J lost 8, with 9 bases in between. The CDR3 sequence is CASSPRTGELFF. The CDR3 DNA reads TGTGCCAGCAGCCCTCGGACAGGGGAGCTGTTTTTT.

J is TRBJ1-1 and V is TRBV5-1; the D gene is possibly TRBD1 (6 bases). V shed 4 bases and J shed 1 base, with 14 bases lying between them. CDR1 and CDR2 (germline): SGHRS, YFSETQ. CDR3 length: 15 amino acids. CDR3 amino acids: CASSVTGLENTEAFF. The CDR3 bases are TGCGCCAGCAGCGTTACAGGGTTGGAGAACACTGAAGCTTTCTTT.

The table lists this clone with a count of one. The V call is TRBV11-2, the J call TRBJ2-2; D uncertain. CDR3 length: 17 residues. The V end lost 5 bases, the J end lost 3 bases, and 19 bases lay between the germline ends. Germline CDR1 reads SGHAT; CDR2 reads FQNNGV. For the CDR3, the DNA is TGTGCCAGCAGCCCTTGGCAGTCTGGGCCCGACACCGGGGAGCTGTTTTTT. It is translated as CASSPWQSGPDTGELFF.

The chain uses TRBV11-3 and TRBJ2-5; D perhaps matches TRBD1 (6 bases). CDR1 and CDR2 (germline): SGHNT, YENEEA. The CDR3 sequence is 15 residues long. V was trimmed by 4 bases and J by 3 bases, leaving 15 bases between them. The CDR3 sequence is CASSYRQGDKETQYF. The CDR3 region has the DNA TGTGCCAGCAGCTACCGCCAAGGGGACAAAGAGACCCAGTACTTC.

The chain uses TRBV5-1 and TRBJ2-3; D is undetermined. The CDR3 has 12 amino acids. V dropped 4 bases and J dropped 2 bases, with 5 bases sitting between them. Looked up from germline, CDR1 is SGHRS and CDR2 is YFSETQ. CDR3 protein: CASSLDTDTQYF. Here the CDR3 DNA reads TGCGCCAGCAGCCTAGACACAGATACGCAGTATTTT.

V gene TRBV5-6 combines with J gene TRBJ2-1; possible D gene TRBD1, 6 bases. The CDR3 sequence is 12 residues long. V was cut by 4 bases and J by 14 bases, with 16 bases left in between. Germline values: CDR1 SGHDT, CDR2 YYEEEE. The CDR3 bases are TGTGCCAGCAGCAGGGCCGGGACAATAGAGTTCTTC. Translating it yields CASSRAGTIEFF.

This rearrangement joins TRBV5-1 to TRBJ2-3; D is uncertain. The V gene's germline CDR1 is SGHRS and CDR2 YFSETQ. The CDR3 totals 12 residues. V was pared by 3 bases and J by 4 bases, with 6 bases between. In DNA, the CDR3 is TGCGCCAGCAGCTCCCACTCAGATACGCAGTATTTT. The encoded protein is CASSSHSDTQYF.

This clone was found a few times. The chain is built from TRBV10-3 and TRBJ1-6, with D possibly being TRBD1 (6 bases). V was clipped by 7 bases and J by 0 bases, with 13 bases between them. There are 16 residues in the CDR3. Germline CDR1 is ENHRY and CDR2 is SYGVKD. The CDR3 region has the DNA TGTGCCATCAAGGGGGTTGAGAGCTCCTATAATTCACCCCTCCACTTT. Protein: CAIKGVESSYNSPLHF.

For this clone: Distinct nucleotide sequences in the sample also encode this CDR3. This chain joins TRBV19 and TRBJ1-1, with D tentatively TRBD1 (6 bases). Trimming left V 0 bases short and J 2 bases short, with 7 bases between. Germline V lookup: CDR1 LNHDA, CDR2 SQIVND (reference sequence). The CDR3 runs to 14 residues. The CDR3 nucleotides read TGTGCCAGTAGTATAGACAGGGGTAACACTGAAGCTTTCTTT. Translated: CASSIDRGNTEAFF.

A single count supports this clone. This sequence joins TRBV29-1 and TRBJ1-5, with TRBD1 identical over 7 bases. The trim removed 6 bases at V and 2 bases at J, leaving 7 bases unmatched. The germline CDR1 and CDR2 sequences are SQVTM and ANQGSEA. This CDR3 is built from 14 residues. CDR3: CSVWTGARNQPQHF. For the CDR3, the DNA is TGCAGCGTATGGACAGGAGCCCGCAATCAGCCCCAGCATTTT.

The chain couples TRBV29-1 to TRBJ1-1; D ambiguous. With 5 bases removed from V and 3 bases from J, the gap between germline ends came to 13 bases. CDR3 length: 13 amino acids. Germline V gene sequence: CDR1 SQVTM, CDR2 ANQGSEA. CDR3 residues: CSVHGSFDTEAFF. The CDR3 coding sequence is TGCAGCGTTCACGGGAGTTTCGACACTGAAGCTTTCTTT.

J is TRBJ1-4 and V is TRBV7-2, with TRBD1 as a possible D gene (5 bases). CDR3 length equals 16 residues. Trimming took 5 bases from V and 3 from J, leaving 16 bases between them. Germline V gene sequence: CDR1 SGHTA, CDR2 FQGNSA. This CDR3 reads CASSPTGGAANEKLFF. DNA of the CDR3: TGTGCCAGCAGCCCGACGGGAGGGGCGGCTAATGAAAAACTGTTTTTT.

This clone came up once. The chain uses TRBV25-1 and TRBJ2-7, with D maybe TRBD1 (6 bases). Germline V gene data show CDR1 as MGHDK and CDR2 as SYGVNS. The CDR3 loop spans 14 amino acids. The V and J ends lost 2 bases and 4 bases respectively, with 12 bases between them. CDR3 protein: CASSELRDTYEQYF. Here the CDR3 DNA reads TGTGCCAGCAGTGAACTCCGGGACACATACGAGCAGTACTTC.

The chain recombines TRBV3-1 (or the pseudogene TRBV3-2) with TRBJ1-6; 10 nucleotides align to TRBD1. CDR3 length: 21 residues. Trimming took 0 bases from V and 0 from J; bases not matched to a gene: 11. Germline-derived CDR1 and CDR2 are LGHDT and YNNKEL (reference sequence). CDR3 residues: CASSQDWAGQGLSSYNSPLHF. Here the CDR3 DNA reads TGTGCCAGCAGCCAAGATTGGGCGGGACAGGGGCTAAGCTCCTATAATTCACCCCTCCACTTT.

The rearrangement joins TRBV3-1 (or the pseudogene TRBV3-2) to TRBJ1-4; a possible D gene is TRBD1 (5 bases). The germline gives CDR1 LGHDT, CDR2 YNNKEL (reference sequence). The germline V and J ends were trimmed by 4 bases and 3 bases, with 18 bases remaining between them. There are 17 residues in the CDR3. CDR3 sequence: CASSPRGGEAANEKLFF. The CDR3, as DNA: TGTGCCAGCAGCCCCCGGGGGGGGGAGGCGGCTAATGAAAAACTGTTTTTT.

The V call is TRBV18, the J call TRBJ1-2, with a tentative D call TRBD1 (6 bases). The length of the CDR3 is 15 residues. Deletions cut 4 bases from V and 0 bases from J, with 12 bases between. Germline CDR1 and CDR2: KGHSH and LQKENI. In DNA, the CDR3 is TGTGCCAGCTCACTGAACGGACAGTCTAACTATGGCTACACCTTC. Residues: CASSLNGQSNYGYTF.